The next 26 T cell receptor beta chains were all read from a single sample in a study of blood T cell repertoires in COVID-19 (dated by TCRdb to 2018 to 2020). The library was obtained by the immunoSEQ multiplex PCR assay. TCRdb carries this immuneACCESS record with in-frame sequences only. Its versions omit some clonotypes, under half of them owing to an unresolved V gene in the studies checked, with the rest unexplained. In all, the sample holds a few hundred thousand clones, and 70% to 90% of those were seen once. The top ten clones comprise approximately 2% of the sample. The sequenced sample was PBMCs or T cells enriched from blood (not recorded which). Source of these receptors: a woman between 55 and 75 years old in a cohort exposed to, infected with or recovered from COVID-19 (not recorded which).

The CDR3 reads CASSFWGGRSYEQYF. In DNA form, the CDR3 reads TGTGCCAGCAGCTTTTGGGGGGGGAGGTCCTACGAGCAGTACTTC. This chain joins TRBV7-6 and TRBJ2-7; 7 bases map to TRBD2. The CDR3 spans 15 residues. CDR1 SGHVS and CDR2 FNYEAQ come from the germline V gene. With V trimmed by 3 bases and J by 1 base, 6 bases remained unmatched.

The chain couples TRBV11-2 to TRBJ2-7, with 8 bases lining up with TRBD1. Germline V gives CDR1 SGHAT, CDR2 FQNNGV. This CDR3 has 15 residues. The V gene end was trimmed by 0 bases and the J gene end by 6 bases; junction bases not matched to a gene: 7. The CDR3 protein is CASSLEGGRGPEQYF. Here the CDR3 DNA reads TGTGCCAGCAGCTTAGAAGGGGGCAGGGGGCCCGAGCAGTACTTC.

The V call is TRBV7-2, the J call TRBJ2-7; the D gene is possibly TRBD2 (7 bases). Looked up from germline, CDR1 is SGHTA and CDR2 is FQGNSA. V was clipped by 7 bases and J by 3 bases, with 19 bases between them. There are 15 residues in the CDR3. In DNA, the CDR3 is TGTGCCAGCACCTCACCTAGGGGGGGGTACTACGAGCAGTACTTC. Its translation is CASTSPRGGYYEQYF. The variable domain in full, with the rest retrieved from reference TRBV7-2 and TRBJ2-7, is GAGVSQSPSNKVTEKGKDVELRCDPISGHTALYWYRQSLGQGLEFLIYFQGNSAPDKSGLPSDRFSAERTGGSVSTLTIQRTQQEDSAVYLCASTSPRGGYYEQYFGPGTRLTVT.

This chain connects TRBV9 to TRBJ2-1, with TRBD2 identical over 8 bases. The germline V gene has CDR1 SGDLS and CDR2 YYNGEE. This CDR3 is built from 14 residues. The V gene end was trimmed by 3 bases and the J gene end by 9 bases; junction bases not matched to a gene: 8. The CDR3 coding sequence is TGTGCCAGCAGCGCTGAAGCGGGAGTTTTTGAGCAGTTCTTC. The encoded protein is CASSAEAGVFEQFF.

The V and J genes are TRBV28 and TRBJ1-1; 7 bases align to TRBD1. Germline assignment: CDR1 MDHEN and CDR2 SYDVKM. The CDR3 sequence is 12 residues long. CDR3 protein: CVTTGAHTEAFF. The CDR3 DNA reads as TGTGTCACAACAGGGGCTCACACTGAAGCTTTCTTT.

This clone occurred once. V and J are TRBV18 and TRBJ2-1; no clear D gene. Germline V CDR1 and CDR2: KGHSH, LQKENI. The CDR3 has 14 amino acids. Trimming left V 0 bases short and J 9 bases short, with 12 bases between. Here the CDR3 DNA reads TGTGCCAGCTCACCACCGGCCGCGGTCCGTGAGCAGTTCTTC. This sequence encodes CASSPPAAVREQFF.

The V gene is TRBV2, the J gene TRBJ1-1, with 9 positions matching TRBD1. The J segment lost 1 base and the V segment lost 7 bases, leaving 4 bases of the junction unmatched. The CDR3 is made up of 14 amino acids. CDR1 is SNHLY, CDR2 FYNNEI, per germline. In DNA form, the CDR3 reads TGTGCCAGCAATAACAGGGGGCCGAACACTGAAGCTTTCTTT. Translation: CASNNRGPNTEAFF.

This chain joins TRBV27 and TRBJ1-6; 10 bases align to TRBD1. The CDR3 contains 18 residues. Germline V gene lookup returns CDR1 MNHEY and CDR2 SMNVEV (reference sequence). After removal of 2 bases from V and 7 bases from J, the junction contained 11 bases not matched to a gene. CDR3 in amino acids: CASSLKGTGVGWNSPLHF. The CDR3 coding sequence is TGTGCCAGCAGTTTAAAAGGGACAGGGGTAGGCTGGAATTCACCCCTCCACTTT.

The V call is TRBV5-6, the J call TRBJ2-3, with 11 bases fitting TRBD2. The CDR3 length is 18 residues. CDR1 SGHDT and CDR2 YYEEEE come from the germline V gene. Germline trimming cut 1 base from V and 2 bases from J; bases unmatched to any gene: 9. CDR3 protein: CASSLLAGGSPHTDTQYF. In DNA, the CDR3 is TGTGCCAGCAGCTTGTTAGCGGGAGGGTCCCCCCACACAGATACGCAGTATTTT.

This chain joins TRBV6-6 and TRBJ2-7, with 9 bases matching TRBD1. The CDR3 covers 14 residues. Germline values: CDR1 MNHNY, CDR2 SVGAGI (reference sequence). The V gene end was trimmed by 6 bases and the J gene end by 9 bases; junction bases not matched to a gene: 12. In DNA, the CDR3 is TGTGCCAGCAGCCCCCCGGGACAGGGACATGTGCAGTACTTC. As protein: CASSPPGQGHVQYF.

V usage is TRBV29-1 and J usage is TRBJ1-5, with 8 bases aligning to TRBD1. Germline V CDR1 and CDR2: SQVTM, ANQGSEA. The CDR3 is 17 amino acids. V trimming: 6 bases; J trimming: 0 bases; junction bases outside the gene matches: 13. As DNA, the CDR3 is TGCAGCGTCCGAGAGGGGACAGGCCTCTATAGCAATCAGCCCCAGCATTTT. This translates into CSVREGTGLYSNQPQHF. Supplemented by reference TRBV29-1 and TRBJ1-5, the full variable domain reads SAVISQKPSRDICQRGTSLTIQCQVDSQVTMMFWYRQQPGQSLTLIATANQGSEATYESGFVIDKFPISRPNLTFSTLTVSNMSPEDSSIYLCSVREGTGLYSNQPQHFGDGTRLSIL.

The chain's CDR3 is CASSLDRYQPQHF. CDR3 nucleotide sequence: TGTGCCAGCAGCTTGGACAGATATCAGCCCCAGCATTTT. The chain carries TRBV5-4 and TRBJ1-5; D gene uncertain. Germline V CDR1 and CDR2: SGHNT, YYREEE (reference sequence). The CDR3 is 13 amino acids. V was shortened by 0 bases and J by 5 bases, with 6 bases between the two germline ends.

This rearrangement joins TRBV7-9 to TRBJ1-4; the D is unclear. Trimming cost V 1 base and J 0 bases, with 12 bases left between them. The CDR3 extends over 17 amino acids. Germline V CDR1 and CDR2: SEHNR, FQNEAQ (reference sequence). As DNA, the CDR3 is TGTGCCAGCAGCTTAGATGATGACAAAGCAACTAATGAAAAACTGTTTTTT. Amino acids: CASSLDDDKATNEKLFF.

The J gene is TRBJ1-1, the V gene TRBV28; D uncertain. The germline V gene has CDR1 MDHEN and CDR2 SYDVKM. The CDR3 totals 15 residues. V was shortened by 1 base and J by 0 bases, with 9 bases between the two germline ends. Written as DNA, the CDR3 is TGTGCCAGCAGTTTATTCGTAGATATGAACACTGAAGCTTTCTTT. This codes for CASSLFVDMNTEAFF.

This rearrangement joins TRBV2 to TRBJ1-6; TRBD1 matches 9 bases. V shed 3 bases and J 11 bases; nucleotides not matched to a gene: 5. There are 14 residues in the CDR3. Germline CDR1 reads SNHLY; CDR2 reads FYNNEI. CDR3 in amino acids: CASSDRDRETPLHF. CDR3 nucleotide sequence: TGTGCCAGCAGTGACCGGGACAGGGAAACACCCCTCCACTTT.

The chain is built from TRBV5-6 and TRBJ2-1, with TRBD2 matching over 9 bases. From germline, CDR1 is SGHDT and CDR2 YYEEEE. V shed 4 bases, J shed 6 bases, and the junction held 11 bases outside the gene matches. The CDR3 sequence is 16 residues long. The DNA for the CDR3 is TGTGCCAGCAGCCAACAGGGTCCACTAGCGGGCAATGAGCAGTTCTTC. Translated, it gives CASSQQGPLAGNEQFF.

The gene calls are TRBV18 and TRBJ1-1; D perhaps matches TRBD1 (5 bases). Germline loops: CDR1 KGHSH, CDR2 LQKENI. There are 14 residues in the CDR3. Trimming took 3 bases from V and 8 from J, leaving 16 bases between them. This CDR3 is CASSPIDSLTEAFF. The DNA of the CDR3 is TGTGCCAGCTCACCGATCGACAGCCTTACGGAAGCTTTCTTT.

The chain carries TRBV15 and TRBJ2-1; 9 positions match TRBD2. The ends lost 4 bases at V and 10 bases at J; junction bases unmatched: 14. CDR1 and CDR2 from the germline V gene are LNHNV and YYDKDF (reference sequence). The CDR3 is made up of 16 amino acids. The CDR3 bases are TGTGCCACCAGCAACAATCCGGGACTAGCTCTGAACGAGCAGTTCTTC. Its translation is CATSNNPGLALNEQFF.

The V gene is TRBV28, the J gene TRBJ2-5, with 15 bases lining up with TRBD2. Germline V gives CDR1 MDHEN, CDR2 SYDVKM. This CDR3 is 18 amino acids long. The junction had 7 bases not matched to a gene; V was cut back by 4 bases and J by 1 base. CDR3 protein: CASSSPGTSGRSQETQYF. The CDR3, as DNA: TGTGCCAGCAGTTCGCCCGGGACTAGCGGGAGGAGCCAAGAGACCCAGTACTTC.

This chain joins TRBV14 and TRBJ2-7; 12 bases are a match to TRBD1. Losses at the gene ends were 4 bases for V and 7 bases for J; bases not matched to a gene: 11. The germline gives CDR1 SGHDN, CDR2 FVKESK. This CDR3 contains 16 residues. The CDR3 loop reads CASSPISRDRGREQYF. The CDR3 nucleotides are TGTGCCAGCAGCCCTATTAGCCGGGACAGGGGGCGGGAGCAGTACTTC.

The genes are TRBV6-5 and TRBJ2-7; TRBD1 is a possible D gene (5 bases). There are 11 residues in the CDR3. With 8 bases removed from V and 4 bases from J, the gap between germline ends came to 9 bases. Germline V gene lookup returns CDR1 MNHEY and CDR2 SVGAGI. The CDR3 bases are TGTGCCAGCTCAGGGATGTACGAGCAGTACTTC. Amino acids: CASSGMYEQYF.

This chain connects TRBV4-1 to TRBJ1-6, with D uncertain. CDR3 size: 16 residues. CDR1 and CDR2 (germline): MGHRA, YSYEKL. The V end lost 0 bases, the J end lost 7 bases, and 13 bases lay between the germline ends. The CDR3 reads CASSQDAQALNSPLHF. Here the CDR3 DNA reads TGCGCCAGCAGCCAAGATGCCCAGGCTTTGAATTCACCCCTCCACTTT.

This clone was counted only a few times. CDR3 nucleotides: TGCAGTGCTAGTCGGCAGGATAATCAGCCCCAGCATTTT. Translation gives CSASRQDNQPQHF. The J gene is TRBJ1-5, the V gene TRBV20-1; D is unclear. The germline V gene has CDR1 DFQATT and CDR2 SNEGSKA (reference sequence). The CDR3 is 13 residues long. With 3 bases removed from V and 4 bases from J, the gap between germline ends came to 10 bases.

The gene calls are TRBV20-1 and TRBJ1-5, with 7 bases aligning to TRBD1. Germline trimming cut 4 bases from V and 4 bases from J; bases unmatched to any gene: 7. This CDR3 has 14 amino acids. CDR1 DFQATT and CDR2 SNEGSKA come from the germline V gene (reference sequence). The CDR3 sequence is CSANDRVLNQPQHF. The CDR3 DNA follows: TGCAGTGCTAATGACAGGGTCTTAAATCAGCCCCAGCATTTT.

This clone appeared once. This rearrangement joins TRBV3-1 (or the pseudogene TRBV3-2) to TRBJ1-5; D is unclear. This CDR3 contains 15 residues. V was trimmed by 1 base and J by 7 bases, leaving 14 bases between them. Germline lookup yields CDR1 LGHDT and CDR2 YNNKEL (reference sequence). The CDR3 here is CASSQAGIKSQPQHF. The CDR3 coding sequence is TGTGCCAGCAGCCAAGCGGGTATAAAGTCCCAGCCCCAGCATTTT.

The CDR3 nucleotides read TGTGCCACCAGTGATGCTGGGACTAGCGGACTCTACAATGAGCAGTTCTTC. Translating it yields CATSDAGTSGLYNEQFF. The J gene is TRBJ2-1, the V gene TRBV24-1; TRBD2 matches 11 bases. The CDR3 totals 17 residues. The ends lost 3 bases at V and 3 bases at J; junction bases unmatched: 6. Germline-derived CDR1 and CDR2 are KGHDR and SFDVKD.